The sequence of this T cell receptor beta chain was determined in a study of blood T cell repertoires in COVID-19. A remark on this clone: One end of the junction is discordant with germline, which a read error may explain.

In the authors' workflow: How many nucleated cells were present was estimated from reference gene primer amplification. The method was immunoSEQ multiplex PCR; TCRdb's version includes in-frame clones alone and lacks a portion of them. Clone size and the V and J calls come from that table; the DNA yielded D and trimming. The repertoire holds 250,000 to 350,000 clones, with around 87% as singletons. From germline, CDR1 is SSHAT and CDR2 FNYEAQ (reference sequence). The CDR3 is 13 amino acids. Sequences were obtained from peripheral blood. The rearrangement uses TRBV7-7 and TRBJ2-1; 8 bases are shared with TRBD1. The receptor comes from a woman in her 50s who had recovered from COVID-19. CDR3 in DNA: TGTGCTAGCAGCTTAGGACAGGGTAATGAGCAGTTCTTC. Amino acids: CASSLGQGNEQFF.